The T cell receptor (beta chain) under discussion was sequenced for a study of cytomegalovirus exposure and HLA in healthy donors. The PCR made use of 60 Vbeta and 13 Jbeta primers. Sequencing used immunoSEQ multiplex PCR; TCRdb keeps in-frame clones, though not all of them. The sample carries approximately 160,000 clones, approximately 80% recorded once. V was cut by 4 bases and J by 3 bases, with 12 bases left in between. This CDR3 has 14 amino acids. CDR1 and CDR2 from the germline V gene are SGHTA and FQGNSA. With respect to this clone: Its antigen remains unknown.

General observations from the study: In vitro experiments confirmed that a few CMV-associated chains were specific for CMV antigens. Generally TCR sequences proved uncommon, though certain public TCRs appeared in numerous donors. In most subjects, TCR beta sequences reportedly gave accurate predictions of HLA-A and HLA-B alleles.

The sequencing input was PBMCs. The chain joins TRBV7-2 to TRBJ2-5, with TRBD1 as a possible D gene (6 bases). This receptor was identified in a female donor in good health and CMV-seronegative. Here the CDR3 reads CASSSTGREETQYF. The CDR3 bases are TGTGCCAGCAGCTCTACAGGGAGAGAAGAGACCCAGTACTTC.